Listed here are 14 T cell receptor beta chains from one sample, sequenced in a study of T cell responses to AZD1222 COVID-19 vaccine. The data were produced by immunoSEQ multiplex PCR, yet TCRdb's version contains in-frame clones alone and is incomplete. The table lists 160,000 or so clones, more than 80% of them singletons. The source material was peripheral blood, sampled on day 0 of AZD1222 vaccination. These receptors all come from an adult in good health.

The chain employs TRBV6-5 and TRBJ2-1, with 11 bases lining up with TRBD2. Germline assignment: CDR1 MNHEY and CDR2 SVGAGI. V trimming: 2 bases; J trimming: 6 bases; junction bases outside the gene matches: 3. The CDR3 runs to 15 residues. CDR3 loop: CASSYTSGRSNEQFF. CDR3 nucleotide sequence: TGTGCCAGCAGTTACACTAGCGGGAGAAGCAATGAGCAGTTCTTC.

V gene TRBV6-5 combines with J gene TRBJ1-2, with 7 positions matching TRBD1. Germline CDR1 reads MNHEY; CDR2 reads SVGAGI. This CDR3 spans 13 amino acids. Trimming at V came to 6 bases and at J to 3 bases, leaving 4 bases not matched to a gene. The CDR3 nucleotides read TGTGCCAGCAGCCGACAGGGTGACTATGGCTACACCTTC. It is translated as CASSRQGDYGYTF.

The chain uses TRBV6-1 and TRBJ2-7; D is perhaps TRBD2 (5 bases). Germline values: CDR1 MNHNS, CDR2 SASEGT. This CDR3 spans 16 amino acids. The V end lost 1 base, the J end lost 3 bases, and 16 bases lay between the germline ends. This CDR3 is CASSEGPAAFGYEQYF. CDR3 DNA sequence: TGTGCCAGCAGTGAAGGGCCAGCGGCGTTCGGCTACGAGCAGTACTTC.

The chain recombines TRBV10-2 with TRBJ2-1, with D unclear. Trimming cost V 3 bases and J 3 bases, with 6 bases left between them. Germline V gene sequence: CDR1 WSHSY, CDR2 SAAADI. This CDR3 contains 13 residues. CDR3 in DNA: TGCGCCAGCAGTGACCAGAGCTACAATGAGCAGTTCTTC. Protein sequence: CASSDQSYNEQFF.

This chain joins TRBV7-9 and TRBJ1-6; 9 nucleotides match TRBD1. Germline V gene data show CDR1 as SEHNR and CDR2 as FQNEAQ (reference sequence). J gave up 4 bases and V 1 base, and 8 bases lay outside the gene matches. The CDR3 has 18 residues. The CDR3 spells CASSLGLDRGAYNSPLHF. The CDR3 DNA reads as TGTGCCAGCAGCTTAGGTCTGGACAGGGGCGCGTATAATTCACCCCTCCACTTT.

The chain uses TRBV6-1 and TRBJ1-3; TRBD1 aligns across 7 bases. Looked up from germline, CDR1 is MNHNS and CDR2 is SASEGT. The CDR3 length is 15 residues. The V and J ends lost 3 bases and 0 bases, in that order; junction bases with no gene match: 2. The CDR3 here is CASSEDRLSGNTIYF. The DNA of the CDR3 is TGTGCCAGCAGTGAGGACAGGCTCTCTGGAAACACCATATATTTT.

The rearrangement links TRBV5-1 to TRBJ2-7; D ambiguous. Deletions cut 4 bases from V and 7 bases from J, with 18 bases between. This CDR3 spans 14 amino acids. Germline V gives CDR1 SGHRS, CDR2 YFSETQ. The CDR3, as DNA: TGCGCCAGCAGCCAGGATGGTACCAATTTTGAGCAGTACTTC. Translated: CASSQDGTNFEQYF.

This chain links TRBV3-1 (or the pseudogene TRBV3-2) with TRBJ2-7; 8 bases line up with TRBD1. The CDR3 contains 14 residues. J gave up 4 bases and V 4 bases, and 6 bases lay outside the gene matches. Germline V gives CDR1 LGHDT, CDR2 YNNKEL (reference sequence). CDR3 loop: CASSLDRGSYEQYF. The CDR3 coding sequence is TGTGCCAGCAGCCTTGACAGGGGATCGTACGAGCAGTACTTC.

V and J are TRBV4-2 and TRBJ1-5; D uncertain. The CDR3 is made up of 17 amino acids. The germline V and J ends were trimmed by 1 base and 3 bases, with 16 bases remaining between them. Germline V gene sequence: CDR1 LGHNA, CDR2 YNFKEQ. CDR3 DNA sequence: TGTGCCAGCAGCCAAGGATCCCCAGTGACGGTCAATCAGCCCCAGCATTTT. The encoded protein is CASSQGSPVTVNQPQHF.

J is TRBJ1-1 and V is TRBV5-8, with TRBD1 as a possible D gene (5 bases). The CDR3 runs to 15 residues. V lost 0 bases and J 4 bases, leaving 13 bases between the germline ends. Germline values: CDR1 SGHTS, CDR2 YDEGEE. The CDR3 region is CASSLEPSGGTEAFF. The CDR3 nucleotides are TGTGCCAGCAGCTTGGAACCTTCTGGGGGCACTGAAGCTTTCTTT.

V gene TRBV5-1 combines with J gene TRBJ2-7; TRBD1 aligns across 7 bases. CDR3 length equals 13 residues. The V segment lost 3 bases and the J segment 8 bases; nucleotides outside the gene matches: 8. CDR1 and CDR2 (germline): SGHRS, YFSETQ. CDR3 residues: CASSYDRDPQQYF. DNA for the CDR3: TGCGCCAGCAGCTACGACAGGGACCCCCAGCAGTACTTC.

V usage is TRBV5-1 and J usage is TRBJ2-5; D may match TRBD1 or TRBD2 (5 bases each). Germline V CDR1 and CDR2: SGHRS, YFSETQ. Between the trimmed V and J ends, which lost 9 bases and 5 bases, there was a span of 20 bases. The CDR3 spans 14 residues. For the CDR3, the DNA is TGCGCCACGGCAGGAGGTGGGGCGAGGGAGACCCAGTACTTC. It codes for CATAGGGARETQYF.

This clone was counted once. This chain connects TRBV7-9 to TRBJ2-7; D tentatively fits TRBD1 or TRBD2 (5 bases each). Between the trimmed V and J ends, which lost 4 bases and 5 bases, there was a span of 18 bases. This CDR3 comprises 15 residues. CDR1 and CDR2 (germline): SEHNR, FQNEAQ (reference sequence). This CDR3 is CASSSPSGTIDEQYF. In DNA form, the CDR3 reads TGTGCCAGCAGCTCGCCCTCCGGGACCATAGACGAGCAGTACTTC.

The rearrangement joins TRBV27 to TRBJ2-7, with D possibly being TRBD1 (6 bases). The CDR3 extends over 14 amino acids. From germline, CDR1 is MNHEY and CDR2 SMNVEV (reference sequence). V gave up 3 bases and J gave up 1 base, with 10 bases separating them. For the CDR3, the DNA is TGTGCCAGCAGTTTCAGGGGTCCATCCTACGAGCAGTACTTC. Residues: CASSFRGPSYEQYF.